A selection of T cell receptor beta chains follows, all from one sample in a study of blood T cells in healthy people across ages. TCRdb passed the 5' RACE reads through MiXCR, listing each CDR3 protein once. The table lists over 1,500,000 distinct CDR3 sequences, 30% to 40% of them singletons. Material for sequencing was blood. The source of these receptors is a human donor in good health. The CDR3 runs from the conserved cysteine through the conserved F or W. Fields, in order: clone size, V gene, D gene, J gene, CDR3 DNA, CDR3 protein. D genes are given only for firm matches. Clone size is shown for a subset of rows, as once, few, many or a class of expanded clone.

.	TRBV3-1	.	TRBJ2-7	TGTGCCAGCAGCCGCCCCTGGCGGAGGAGGTACGAGCAGTACTTC	CASSRPWRRRYEQYF
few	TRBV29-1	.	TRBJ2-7	TGCAGCGTCGATGGGGGGGCCGACGAGCAGTACTTC	CSVDGGADEQYF
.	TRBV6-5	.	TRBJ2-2	TGTGCCAGCAGTTACTCGACGGGGGAGTTGAACACCGGGGAGCTGTTTTTT	CASSYSTGELNTGELFF
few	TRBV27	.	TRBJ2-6	TGTGCCAGCAGTTCCGGGACACTCTCTTCTGGGGCCAACGTCCTGACTTTC	CASSSGTLSSGANVLTF
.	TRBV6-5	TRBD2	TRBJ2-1	TGTGCCAGCAGTTACCTGACTAGCCAGGAGCAGTTCTTC	CASSYLTSQEQFF
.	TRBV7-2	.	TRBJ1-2	TGTGCCAGCAGCCCAGCAGGGGTTCCTGGCTACACCTTC	CASSPAGVPGYTF
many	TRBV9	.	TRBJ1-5	TGTGCCAGCAGCCGCGGGGCAAGCAATCAGCCCCAGCATTTT	CASSRGASNQPQHF
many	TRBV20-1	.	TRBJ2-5	TGCAGTGCCGTGAAGGAGCCCGCGCAAGAGACCCAGTACTTC	CSAVKEPAQETQYF
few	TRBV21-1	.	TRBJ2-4	TGTGCCAGCAGCAAATCGACAGGGTGTTTCGGACCTATCGTTAAGGCCAAAAACATTCAGTACTTC	CASSKSTGCFGPIVKAKNIQYF
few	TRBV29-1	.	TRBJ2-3	TGCAGCGTCGGTCTGGGGGGAGAAGATACGCAGTATTTT	CSVGLGGEDTQYF
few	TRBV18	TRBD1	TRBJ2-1	TGTGCCAGCTCGGCCGGGACAGAGAACAATGAGCAGTTCTTC	CASSAGTENNEQFF
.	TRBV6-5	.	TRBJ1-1	TGTGCCAGCAGTTACTTTGAGGGATGGACTGAAGCTTTCTTT	CASSYFEGWTEAFF
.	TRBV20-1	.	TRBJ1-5	TGCAGTGCTAGGGCCCCCAGTGGTCGACTTTATAGCAATCAGCCCCAGCATTTT	CSARAPSGRLYSNQPQHF
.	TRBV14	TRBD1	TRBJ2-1	TGTGCCAGCAGCCGGACAGGGGAGAAATACAATGAGCAGTTCTTC	CASSRTGEKYNEQFF
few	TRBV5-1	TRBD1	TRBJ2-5	TGCGCCAGCAGCTCCCAATTCCCGACAGGGGGAAGGGAGACCCAGTACTTC	CASSSQFPTGGRETQYF
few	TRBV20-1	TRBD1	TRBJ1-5	TGCAGTGCTAAAGGACAGGGCGATCAGCCCCAGCATTTT	CSAKGQGDQPQHF
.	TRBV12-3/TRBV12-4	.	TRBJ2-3	TGTGCCAGCACCCTCGTAAGGGGTGGCACAGATACGCAGTATTTT	CASTLVRGGTDTQYF
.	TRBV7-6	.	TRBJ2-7	TGTGCCAGCAGCCCCCCCGGCACAGGAGTCTCCTACGAGCAGTACTTC	CASSPPGTGVSYEQYF
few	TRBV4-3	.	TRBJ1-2	TGCGCCAGCAGCCAAGATCCAGCGGAGGTTGACTATGGCTACACCTTC	CASSQDPAEVDYGYTF
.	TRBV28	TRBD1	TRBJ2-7	TGTGCCAGCAGTTTATCAGGACAGGGGGTAAAGGAGCAGTACTTC	CASSLSGQGVKEQYF
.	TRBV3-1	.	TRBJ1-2	TGTGCCAGCAGCCAAGCCGGAGGGGGTAGGTTTAGCTACACCTTC	CASSQAGGGRFSYTF
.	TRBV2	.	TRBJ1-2	TGTGCCAGCAGCCTAAGCAGGGGAATCGTTGGCTACACCTTC	CASSLSRGIVGYTF
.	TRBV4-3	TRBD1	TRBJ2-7	TGCGCCAGCAGCCAAGATTTCGACAGGGGAGGCGAGCAGTACTTC	CASSQDFDRGGEQYF